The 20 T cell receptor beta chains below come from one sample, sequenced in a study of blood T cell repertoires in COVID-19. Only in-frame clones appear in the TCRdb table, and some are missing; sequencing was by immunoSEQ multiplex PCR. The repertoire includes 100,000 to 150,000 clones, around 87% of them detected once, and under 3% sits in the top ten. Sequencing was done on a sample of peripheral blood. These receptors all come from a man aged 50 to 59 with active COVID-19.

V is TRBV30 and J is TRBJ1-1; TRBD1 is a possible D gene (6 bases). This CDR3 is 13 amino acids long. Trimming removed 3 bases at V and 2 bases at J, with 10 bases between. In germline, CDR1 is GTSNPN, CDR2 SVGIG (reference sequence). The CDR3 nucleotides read TGTGCCTGGAGGACAGGTTTTAACACTGAAGCTTTCTTT. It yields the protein CAWRTGFNTEAFF.

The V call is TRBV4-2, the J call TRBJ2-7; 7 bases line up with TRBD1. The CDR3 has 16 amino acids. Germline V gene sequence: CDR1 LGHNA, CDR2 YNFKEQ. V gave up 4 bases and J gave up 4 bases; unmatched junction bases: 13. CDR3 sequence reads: CASSRTQGQTFYEQYF. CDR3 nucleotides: TGTGCCAGCAGCCGAACTCAGGGACAGACTTTTTACGAGCAGTACTTC.

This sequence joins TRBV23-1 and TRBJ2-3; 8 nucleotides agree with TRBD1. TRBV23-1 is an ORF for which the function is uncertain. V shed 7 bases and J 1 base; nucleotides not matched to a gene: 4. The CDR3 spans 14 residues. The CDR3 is CASIPGQGTDTQYF. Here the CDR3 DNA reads TGCGCCAGCATTCCGGGACAGGGCACAGATACGCAGTATTTT.

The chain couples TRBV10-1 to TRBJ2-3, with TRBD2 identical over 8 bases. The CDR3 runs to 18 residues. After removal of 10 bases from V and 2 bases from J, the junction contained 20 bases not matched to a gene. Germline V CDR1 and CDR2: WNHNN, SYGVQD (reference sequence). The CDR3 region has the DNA TGCGCCACCCAGGGGAGGGTTGGTCAGCGGGGGAACACAGATACGCAGTATTTT. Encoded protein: CATQGRVGQRGNTDTQYF.

In DNA form, the CDR3 reads TGTGCCAGCAGCGAAGGGATTAAAGGGGGCAATGAGCAGTTCTTC. Protein sequence: CASSEGIKGGNEQFF. V and J are TRBV5-6 and TRBJ2-1; D may be TRBD1 (6 bases). Germline CDR1 is SGHDT and CDR2 is YYEEEE. Trimming took 4 bases from V and 6 from J, leaving 17 bases between them. CDR3 size: 15 residues. Full variable domain (rest looked up from reference TRBV5-6 and TRBJ2-1): DAGVTQSPTHLIKTRGQQVTLRCSPKSGHDTVSWYQQALGQGPQFIFQYYEEEERQRGNFPDRFSGHQFPNYSSELNVNALLLGDSALYLCASSEGIKGGNEQFFGPGTRLTVL.

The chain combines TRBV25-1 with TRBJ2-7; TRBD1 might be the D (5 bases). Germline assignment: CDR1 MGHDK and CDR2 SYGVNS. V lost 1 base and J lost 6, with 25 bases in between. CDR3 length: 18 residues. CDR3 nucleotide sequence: TGTGCCAGCAGTGAATCGATGCCAGGGCAGGTCCTTCTACGCGAGCAGTACTTC. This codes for CASSESMPGQVLLREQYF.

In nucleotides, the CDR3 is TGTGCCAGTAGCCCCGCCGGGACAGTGTCTGGAAACACCATATATTTT. This gives the protein CASSPAGTVSGNTIYF. The chain is built from TRBV19 and TRBJ1-3; 7 bases agree with TRBD1. The CDR3 loop spans 16 amino acids. CDR1 and CDR2 from the germline V gene are LNHDA and SQIVND (reference sequence). The trim removed 6 bases at V and 1 base at J, leaving 9 bases unmatched.

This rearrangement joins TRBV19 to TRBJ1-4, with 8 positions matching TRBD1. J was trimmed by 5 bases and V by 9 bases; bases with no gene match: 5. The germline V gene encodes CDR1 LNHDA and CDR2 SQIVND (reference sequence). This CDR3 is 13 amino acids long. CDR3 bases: TGTGCCAGCAGGACAGGGCTGAATGAAAAACTGTTTTTT. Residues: CASRTGLNEKLFF.

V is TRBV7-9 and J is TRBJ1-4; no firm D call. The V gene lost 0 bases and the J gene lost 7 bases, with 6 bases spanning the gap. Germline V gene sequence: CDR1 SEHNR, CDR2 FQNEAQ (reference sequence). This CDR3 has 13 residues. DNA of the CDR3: TGTGCCAGCAGCTTAGCGCACGGTGAAAAACTGTTTTTT. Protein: CASSLAHGEKLFF.

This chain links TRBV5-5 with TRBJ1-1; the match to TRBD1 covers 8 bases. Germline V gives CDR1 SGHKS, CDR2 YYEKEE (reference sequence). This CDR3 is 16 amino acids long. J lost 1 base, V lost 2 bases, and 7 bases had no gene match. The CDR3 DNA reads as TGTGCCAGCAGCTTTAGGACAGGGCTAAGGAACACTGAAGCTTTCTTT. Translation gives CASSFRTGLRNTEAFF.

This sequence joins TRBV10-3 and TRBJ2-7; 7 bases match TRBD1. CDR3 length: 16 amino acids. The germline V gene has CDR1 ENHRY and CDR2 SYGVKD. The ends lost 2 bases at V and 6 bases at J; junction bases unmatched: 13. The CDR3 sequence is CAISEVDSQTGAEQYF. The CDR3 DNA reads TGTGCCATCAGTGAGGTGGACTCTCAAACAGGGGCCGAGCAGTACTTC.

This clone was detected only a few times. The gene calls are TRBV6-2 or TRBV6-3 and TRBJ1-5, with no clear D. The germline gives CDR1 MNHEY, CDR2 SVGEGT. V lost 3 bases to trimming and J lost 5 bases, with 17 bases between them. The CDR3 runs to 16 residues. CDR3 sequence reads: CASSYSARQIHQPQHF. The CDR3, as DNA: TGTGCCAGCAGTTATTCGGCCAGACAAATACATCAGCCCCAGCATTTT.

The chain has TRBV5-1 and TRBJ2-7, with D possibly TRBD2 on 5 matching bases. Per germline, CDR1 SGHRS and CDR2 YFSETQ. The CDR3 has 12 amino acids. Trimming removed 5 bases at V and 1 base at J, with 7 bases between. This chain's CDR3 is CASRDSSYEQYF. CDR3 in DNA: TGCGCCAGCAGGGACTCTTCCTACGAGCAGTACTTC.

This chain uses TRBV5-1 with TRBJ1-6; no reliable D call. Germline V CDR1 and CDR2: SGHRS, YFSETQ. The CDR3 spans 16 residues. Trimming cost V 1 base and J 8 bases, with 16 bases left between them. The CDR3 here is CASSLTTTPADSPLHF. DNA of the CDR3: TGCGCCAGCAGCTTGACGACAACTCCAGCGGATTCACCCCTCCACTTT.

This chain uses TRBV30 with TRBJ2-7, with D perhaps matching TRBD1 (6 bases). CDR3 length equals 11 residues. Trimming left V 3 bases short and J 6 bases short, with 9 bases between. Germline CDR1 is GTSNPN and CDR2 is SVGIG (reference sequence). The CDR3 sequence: CAWSEGGEQYF. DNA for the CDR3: TGTGCCTGGAGCGAAGGGGGCGAGCAGTACTTC.

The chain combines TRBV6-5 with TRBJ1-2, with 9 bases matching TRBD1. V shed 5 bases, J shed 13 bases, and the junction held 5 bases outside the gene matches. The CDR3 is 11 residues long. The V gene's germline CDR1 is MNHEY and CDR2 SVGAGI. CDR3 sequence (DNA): TGTGCCAGCAGTAACCGGGACAGGGCCACCTTC. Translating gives CASSNRDRATF.

The CDR3 DNA reads TGTGCCAGCAGCTCCCAAGGGGGCTTCACCGGGGAGCTGTTTTTT. It yields the protein CASSSQGGFTGELFF. This rearrangement joins TRBV7-9 to TRBJ2-2; 7 nucleotides match TRBD1. J gave up 4 bases and V 4 bases, and 6 bases lay outside the gene matches. The CDR3 runs to 15 residues. CDR1 and CDR2 from the germline V gene are SEHNR and FQNEAQ (reference sequence).

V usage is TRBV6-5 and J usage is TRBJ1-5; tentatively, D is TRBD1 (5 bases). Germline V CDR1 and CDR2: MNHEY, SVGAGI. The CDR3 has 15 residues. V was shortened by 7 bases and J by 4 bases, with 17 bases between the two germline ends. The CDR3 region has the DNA TGTGCCAGCACCTCAATTGGGGGGGTAAATCAGCCCCAGCATTTT. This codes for CASTSIGGVNQPQHF.

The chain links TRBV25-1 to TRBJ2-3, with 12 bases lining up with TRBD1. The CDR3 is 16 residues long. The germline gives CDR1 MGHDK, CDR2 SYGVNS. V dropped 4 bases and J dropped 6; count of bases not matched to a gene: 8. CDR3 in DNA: TGTGCCAGCAGTGCCATGGGACAGGGGGCGGTGGATACGCAGTATTTT. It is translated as CASSAMGQGAVDTQYF.

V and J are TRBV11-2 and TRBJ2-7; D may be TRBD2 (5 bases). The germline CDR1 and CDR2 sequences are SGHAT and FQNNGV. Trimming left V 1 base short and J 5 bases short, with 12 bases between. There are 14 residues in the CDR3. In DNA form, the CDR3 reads TGTGCCAGCAGCTTAGTACGGGGTTTCCACGAGCAGTACTTC. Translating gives CASSLVRGFHEQYF.